This T cell receptor (beta chain) was sequenced in a study of blood T cell repertoires in COVID-19. At the level of the study: In each case, the material was cDNA or gDNA derived from T cells, B-cell-depleted T cells, or PBMCs.

This table comes from immunoSEQ multiplex PCR, and its TCRdb copy is limited to in-frame clones, with some not included. The repertoire holds about 380,000 clones, with approximately 87% as singletons. All enrollees were about 18 to 95 years old and from around 25 US areas. Cohort allocation depended upon clinical history that participants reported. Germline V lookup: CDR1 ENHRY, CDR2 SYGVKD. The CDR3 consists of 14 residues. The germline V and J ends were trimmed by 11 bases and 3 bases, with 14 bases remaining between them. V and J are TRBV10-3 and TRBJ2-6, with a weak D call TRBD1 (5 bases). This TCR derives from a man younger than 45 who had recovered from COVID-19. The sample comprised PBMCs or T cells enriched from blood (not recorded which). Here the CDR3 reads CAANQGGGANVLTF. The CDR3 DNA reads TGTGCCGCAAATCAGGGTGGTGGGGCCAACGTCCTGACTTTC.